The next 12 T cell receptor beta chains were all read from a single sample in a study of B cell selection in AIRE deficiency. CD4+CD127+ cells were sorted as the conventional CD4 T cells. Data came from immunoSEQ multiplex PCR; TCRdb stores just in-frame clones and leaves some out. Among some 25,000 clones listed, around 95% were seen once. The specimen was CD4+CD127+ conventional T cells sorted from PBMCs. The receptors stem from a human donor in good health.

The chain combines TRBV9 with TRBJ2-1; a weak D match, TRBD2 (5 bases). The CDR3 totals 13 residues. Deletions cut 0 bases from V and 10 bases from J, with 11 bases between. CDR1 and CDR2 from the germline V gene are SGDLS and YYNGEE. The CDR3 sequence is CASSVEAGREQFF. The CDR3 DNA sequence: TGTGCCAGCAGCGTAGAGGCGGGCAGGGAGCAGTTCTTC.

The rearrangement joins TRBV6-6 to TRBJ2-3; a weak D match, TRBD2 (5 bases). The CDR3 covers 13 residues. V gave up 6 bases and J gave up 1 base, with 8 bases separating them. Germline CDR1 reads MNHNY; CDR2 reads SVGAGI (reference sequence). In DNA form, the CDR3 reads TGTGCCAGCAGCCACGGGGGCACAGATACGCAGTATTTT. This codes for CASSHGGTDTQYF.

This chain uses TRBV6-1 with TRBJ1-4; 9 bases agree with TRBD1. Losses at the gene ends were 5 bases for V and 7 bases for J; bases not matched to a gene: 5. Per germline, CDR1 MNHNS and CDR2 SASEGT. The CDR3 has 14 residues. The DNA for the CDR3 is TGTGCCAGCAGTACACAGGGGGCGGGTGAAAAACTGTTTTTT. It yields the protein CASSTQGAGEKLFF.

The chain couples TRBV2 to TRBJ1-5; D is uncertain. Between the trimmed V and J ends, which lost 6 bases and 3 bases, there was a span of 6 bases. The germline V gene has CDR1 SNHLY and CDR2 FYNNEI. The CDR3 consists of 12 residues. CDR3 sequence (DNA): TGTGCCAGCAGCTGGGCCAATCAGCCCCAGCATTTT. Residues: CASSWANQPQHF.

J is TRBJ2-5 and V is TRBV20-1; D ambiguous. CDR1 DFQATT and CDR2 SNEGSKA come from the germline V gene (reference sequence). This CDR3 is 10 amino acids long. V was cut by 6 bases and J by 2 bases, with 4 bases left in between. CDR3 sequence (DNA): TGCAGTGCCAAACAAGAGACCCAGTACTTC. Residues: CSAKQETQYF.

DNA of the CDR3: TGCGCCAGCAGCTTAAGACAGGGGAGGACAGATACGCAGTATTTT. Translation gives CASSLRQGRTDTQYF. This chain uses TRBV5-1 with TRBJ2-3; 8 nucleotides line up with TRBD1. The CDR3 length is 15 residues. V lost 2 bases and J lost 3; bases outside the gene matches: 5. Germline V gene lookup returns CDR1 SGHRS and CDR2 YFSETQ.

The rearrangement links TRBV6-1 to TRBJ2-1; 8 bases fit TRBD2. The germline CDR1 and CDR2 sequences are MNHNS and SASEGT. The junction had 10 bases not matched to a gene; V was cut back by 4 bases and J by 2 bases. The CDR3 consists of 17 residues. This chain's CDR3 is CASSARGGDPTYNEQFF. The CDR3 DNA reads TGTGCCAGCAGTGCCCGGGGGGGCGATCCAACCTACAATGAGCAGTTCTTC.

The V gene is TRBV5-1, the J gene TRBJ2-3; 8 bases line up with TRBD2. The germline CDR1 and CDR2 sequences are SGHRS and YFSETQ. Germline trimming cut 2 bases from V and 6 bases from J; bases unmatched to any gene: 5. This CDR3 contains 14 residues. The CDR3 DNA follows: TGCGCCAGCAGCTTAGCGGGAGTGGAGGATACGCAGTATTTT. This encodes CASSLAGVEDTQYF.

This chain connects TRBV2 to TRBJ2-3; D not certain. V was cut by 2 bases and J by 0 bases, with 6 bases left in between. The CDR3 consists of 14 residues. Germline V gene lookup returns CDR1 SNHLY and CDR2 FYNNEI. CDR3 region: CASSELASTDTQYF. The CDR3, as DNA: TGTGCCAGCAGTGAACTCGCTAGCACAGATACGCAGTATTTT.

The V gene is TRBV7-2, the J gene TRBJ2-7; possible D gene TRBD2, 6 bases. Germline V lookup: CDR1 SGHTA, CDR2 FQGNSA. The V and J ends lost 2 bases and 7 bases respectively, with 15 bases between them. The CDR3 totals 14 residues. CDR3 protein: CASSLSHVGREQYF. CDR3 in DNA: TGTGCCAGCAGCTTATCCCACGTTGGGAGGGAGCAGTACTTC.

This sequence joins TRBV2 and TRBJ1-6, with D perhaps matching TRBD1 (6 bases). The CDR3 consists of 14 residues. With 8 bases removed from V and 3 bases from J, the gap between germline ends came to 11 bases. Germline CDR1 SNHLY, CDR2 FYNNEI. Here the CDR3 reads CASDRDNYNSPLHF. Here the CDR3 DNA reads TGTGCCAGCGACCGGGACAACTATAATTCACCCCTCCACTTT.

This rearrangement joins TRBV2 to TRBJ2-5, with D hard to call. The germline V gene encodes CDR1 SNHLY and CDR2 FYNNEI. With 4 bases removed from V and 3 bases from J, the gap between germline ends came to 12 bases. This CDR3 spans 14 amino acids. The CDR3 sequence: CASSGRQFKETQYF. As DNA, the CDR3 is TGTGCCAGCAGTGGTCGGCAGTTCAAAGAGACCCAGTACTTC.